This TCR beta chain was sequenced during a study of Graves' ophthalmopathy and Graves' hyperthyroidism. The PBMCs used were ones drawn from less than 12 ml of fresh peripheral blood. Germline CDR1 is SNHLY and CDR2 is FYNNEI. The V and J ends lost 4 bases and 3 bases, in that order; junction bases with no gene match: 8. The CDR3 is 15 residues long. From RNA, the CDR3 regions of TCR beta chains were amplified and sequenced. First-round RT-PCR relied on HTBI primers, and a second-round multiplex PCR came next. TCRdb re-analysed the multiplex PCR reads in MiXCR, keeping a single row per CDR3 protein. This sample yields about 740,000 distinct CDR3 sequences, of which approximately 40% are seen a single time; around 40% belongs to the top ten.

The sequence came from an adult man with Graves' ophthalmopathy. This chain joins TRBV2 and TRBJ2-7; 8 nucleotides align to TRBD1. The sequenced sample was peripheral blood. In DNA, the CDR3 is TGTGCCAGCAGTGTGCCGGGACAGGAGTTCTACGAGCAGTACTTC. This encodes CASSVPGQEFYEQYF.